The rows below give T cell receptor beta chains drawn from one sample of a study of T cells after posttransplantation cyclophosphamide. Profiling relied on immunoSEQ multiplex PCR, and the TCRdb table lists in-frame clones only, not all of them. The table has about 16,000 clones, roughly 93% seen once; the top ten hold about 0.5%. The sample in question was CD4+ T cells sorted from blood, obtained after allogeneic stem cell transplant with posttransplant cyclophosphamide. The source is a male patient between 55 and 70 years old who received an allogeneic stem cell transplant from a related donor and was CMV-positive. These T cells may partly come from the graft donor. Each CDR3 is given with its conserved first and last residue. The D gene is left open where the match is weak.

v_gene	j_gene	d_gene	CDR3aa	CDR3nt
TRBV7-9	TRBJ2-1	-	CASSRANEQFF	TGTGCCAGCAGCCGCGCCAATGAGCAGTTCTTC
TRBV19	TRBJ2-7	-	CASSTAASSYEQYF	TGTGCCAGTAGTACTGCAGCGAGCTCCTACGAGCAGTACTTC
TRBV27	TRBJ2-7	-	CASRPRGASSYEQYF	TGTGCCAGCAGACCCCGCGGGGCCAGCTCCTACGAGCAGTACTTC
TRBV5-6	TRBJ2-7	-	CASSLEGGHEQYF	TGTGCCAGCAGCTTGGAGGGGGGGCATGAGCAGTACTTC
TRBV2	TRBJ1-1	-	CASSEATRLNTEAFF	TGTGCCAGCAGTGAAGCCACCAGGTTGAACACTGAAGCTTTCTTT
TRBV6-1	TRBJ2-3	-	CASSEAGWGQAGTDTQYF	TGTGCCAGCAGTGAAGCGGGGTGGGGGCAGGCCGGCACAGATACGCAGTATTTT
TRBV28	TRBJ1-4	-	CASRIGGFEHEKLFF	TGTGCCAGCAGAATAGGGGGATTCGAACATGAAAAACTGTTTTTT
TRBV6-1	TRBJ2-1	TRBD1	CASSEQTGTGAREQFF	TGTGCCAGCAGTGAACAAACAGGGACAGGGGCTCGGGAGCAGTTCTTC
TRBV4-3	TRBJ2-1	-	CASSRDTQGSGTYNEQFF	TGCGCCAGCAGCCGGGACACACAGGGTTCCGGTACCTACAATGAGCAGTTCTTC
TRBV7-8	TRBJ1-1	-	CASNGGHTEAFF	TGTGCCAGCAACGGCGGACATACTGAAGCTTTCTTT
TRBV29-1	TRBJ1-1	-	CSVDPQGSGHTEAFF	TGCAGCGTTGATCCGCAGGGGTCGGGGCACACTGAAGCTTTCTTT
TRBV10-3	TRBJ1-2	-	CASAQANYGYTF	TGTGCCAGCGCGCAAGCTAACTATGGCTACACCTTC
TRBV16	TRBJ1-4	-	CASSHRLPGSEKLFF	TGTGCCAGCAGCCATCGACTCCCCGGGAGCGAAAAGCTGTTTTTT
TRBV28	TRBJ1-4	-	CASSIPHLAKLFF	TGTGCCAGCAGTATCCCACACCTCGCAAAACTGTTTTTT
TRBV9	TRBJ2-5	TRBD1	CASSGRTSGTGGQETQYF	TGTGCCAGCAGCGGACGTACCTCCGGGACAGGGGGCCAAGAGACCCAGTACTTC
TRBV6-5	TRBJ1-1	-	CATGRGEAFF	TGTGCCACCGGACGGGGTGAAGCTTTCTTT